The rows below give T cell receptor beta chains drawn from one sample of a study of technical replicates of blood from several donors. TCRdb keeps only in-frame clones here, not all; method: immunoSEQ multiplex PCR. The sample lists 65,000 to 95,000 clones; around 97% were seen once. The sample was T cells isolated from PBMCs. The receptors originated from a human donor in good health. Both conserved end residues are part of each CDR3. Each record gives: clone size, D gene, V gene, J gene, CDR3 protein, CDR3 DNA. The D gene is left open where the match is weak. Not every row has a clone size; where given, it reads once, few, many or a size class.

abundance: NA; d_gene: TRBD2; v_gene: TRBV28; j_gene: TRBJ2-7; CDR3aa: CASRLRWTSFEQYF; CDR3nt: TGTGCCAGCAGACTGCGGTGGACTAGCTTCGAGCAGTACTTC
abundance: NA; d_gene: TRBD2; v_gene: TRBV5-6; j_gene: TRBJ2-7; CDR3aa: CASSLSLAGLYEQYF; CDR3nt: TGTGCCAGCAGCTTGTCACTAGCGGGTCTCTACGAGCAGTACTTC
abundance: NA; d_gene: NA; v_gene: TRBV5-4; j_gene: TRBJ2-1; CDR3aa: CASTLGGLALNEQFF; CDR3nt: TGTGCCAGCACCTTGGGTGGGCTAGCGCTGAATGAGCAGTTCTTC
abundance: NA; d_gene: NA; v_gene: TRBV6-4; j_gene: TRBJ2-7; CDR3aa: CASSHPGGSSYEQYF; CDR3nt: TGTGCCAGCAGTCACCCCGGGGGAAGCTCCTACGAGCAGTACTTC
abundance: NA; d_gene: TRBD1; v_gene: TRBV28; j_gene: TRBJ2-5; CDR3aa: CASSTGAEETQYF; CDR3nt: TGTGCCAGCAGTACAGGGGCTGAGGAGACCCAGTACTTC
abundance: NA; d_gene: NA; v_gene: TRBV9; j_gene: TRBJ1-5; CDR3aa: CASSVTGGGNQPQHF; CDR3nt: TGTGCCAGCAGCGTAACGGGGGGCGGCAATCAGCCCCAGCATTTT
abundance: once; d_gene: NA; v_gene: TRBV18; j_gene: TRBJ2-3; CDR3aa: CASSPITAARDTQYF; CDR3nt: TGTGCCAGCTCACCAATAACGGCCGCGAGGGATACGCAGTATTTT
abundance: NA; d_gene: NA; v_gene: TRBV9; j_gene: TRBJ2-7; CDR3aa: CASSGNRDEQYF; CDR3nt: TGTGCCAGCAGCGGGAACAGGGACGAGCAGTACTTC
abundance: NA; d_gene: NA; v_gene: TRBV5-1; j_gene: TRBJ1-1; CDR3aa: CASSLGSGDERAFF; CDR3nt: TGCGCCAGCAGCTTGGGGTCGGGGGATGAACGAGCTTTCTTT
abundance: NA; d_gene: NA; v_gene: TRBV5-1; j_gene: TRBJ1-3; CDR3aa: CASSFHTDGPGNTIYF; CDR3nt: TGCGCCAGCAGCTTTCACACAGACGGTCCTGGAAACACCATATATTTT
abundance: few; d_gene: NA; v_gene: TRBV30; j_gene: TRBJ1-4; CDR3aa: CASGLRHEKLFF; CDR3nt: TGTGCCTCGGGATTAAGGCATGAAAAACTGTTTTTT
abundance: NA; d_gene: TRBD1; v_gene: TRBV30; j_gene: TRBJ2-3; CDR3aa: CAWRPVQGTADTQYF; CDR3nt: TGTGCCTGGAGGCCGGTACAGGGGACAGCAGATACGCAGTATTTT
abundance: NA; d_gene: TRBD2; v_gene: TRBV6-5; j_gene: TRBJ2-7; CDR3aa: CASSSGSGSAEQYF; CDR3nt: TGTGCCAGCAGCAGCGGGAGTGGATCCGCCGAGCAGTACTTC
abundance: NA; d_gene: TRBD1; v_gene: TRBV19; j_gene: TRBJ2-5; CDR3aa: CASSAGQGSQETQYF; CDR3nt: TGTGCCAGTAGTGCAGGACAGGGGTCTCAAGAGACCCAGTACTTC
abundance: once; d_gene: TRBD2; v_gene: TRBV29-1; j_gene: TRBJ2-1; CDR3aa: CSVSLAGGQFNEQFF; CDR3nt: TGCAGCGTTTCCTTAGCGGGAGGCCAGTTTAATGAGCAGTTCTTC
abundance: NA; d_gene: TRBD1; v_gene: TRBV28; j_gene: TRBJ2-5; CDR3aa: CASSNPGQGRGETQYF; CDR3nt: TGTGCCAGCAGTAACCCGGGACAGGGGCGGGGGGAGACCCAGTACTTC
abundance: NA; d_gene: NA; v_gene: TRBV10-2; j_gene: TRBJ2-2; CDR3aa: CASRMGLKGSTGELFF; CDR3nt: TGCGCCAGCAGAATGGGACTCAAGGGGAGCACCGGGGAGCTGTTTTTT
abundance: once; d_gene: TRBD1; v_gene: TRBV5-4; j_gene: TRBJ1-2; CDR3aa: CASSTYRGRAYGYTF; CDR3nt: TGTGCCAGCAGCACATACAGGGGGCGCGCCTATGGCTACACCTTC
abundance: once; d_gene: TRBD2; v_gene: TRBV6-6; j_gene: TRBJ2-5; CDR3aa: CAAHGTGGWETQYF; CDR3nt: TGTGCCGCCCACGGGACGGGGGGTTGGGAGACCCAGTACTTC
abundance: once; d_gene: TRBD2; v_gene: TRBV28; j_gene: TRBJ2-1; CDR3aa: CASSSPTSVRGNEQFF; CDR3nt: TGTGCCAGCAGTTCCCCGACTAGCGTCAGGGGCAATGAGCAGTTCTTC
abundance: NA; d_gene: NA; v_gene: TRBV6-1; j_gene: TRBJ2-1; CDR3aa: CASSVIRDGSYNEQFF; CDR3nt: TGTGCCAGCAGTGTCATCAGGGATGGCTCCTACAATGAGCAGTTCTTC
abundance: NA; d_gene: TRBD2; v_gene: TRBV2; j_gene: TRBJ2-5; CDR3aa: CASSEGTSGAGETQYF; CDR3nt: TGTGCCAGCAGCGAGGGAACTAGCGGGGCGGGTGAGACCCAGTACTTC
abundance: NA; d_gene: NA; v_gene: TRBV7-2; j_gene: TRBJ1-1; CDR3aa: CASSHKRGRVLKTEAFF; CDR3nt: TGTGCCAGCAGCCATAAGAGAGGCAGGGTGTTGAAAACTGAAGCTTTCTTT
abundance: once; d_gene: TRBD1; v_gene: TRBV2; j_gene: TRBJ2-5; CDR3aa: CASSPLGGSQETQYF; CDR3nt: TGTGCCAGCAGTCCTCTAGGGGGCTCACAAGAGACCCAGTACTTC
abundance: NA; d_gene: NA; v_gene: TRBV4-2; j_gene: TRBJ1-2; CDR3aa: CASSQVSSYTF; CDR3nt: TGTGCCAGCAGCCAAGTGTCAAGCTACACCTTC
abundance: NA; d_gene: NA; v_gene: TRBV30; j_gene: TRBJ1-2; CDR3aa: CAWSVLSATGNYGYTF; CDR3nt: TGTGCCTGGAGTGTACTGTCGGCCACGGGGAACTATGGCTACACCTTC
abundance: NA; d_gene: TRBD1; v_gene: TRBV19; j_gene: TRBJ2-7; CDR3aa: CASSTAGTGYEQYF; CDR3nt: TGTGCCAGTAGTACCGCCGGGACAGGTTACGAGCAGTACTTC
abundance: once; d_gene: NA; v_gene: TRBV6-1; j_gene: TRBJ2-1; CDR3aa: CASSGPLAMSSYNEQFF; CDR3nt: TGTGCCAGCAGTGGCCCGCTAGCGATGAGCTCCTACAATGAGCAGTTCTTC
abundance: NA; d_gene: NA; v_gene: TRBV6-5; j_gene: TRBJ1-4; CDR3aa: CASSRSGGEKLFF; CDR3nt: TGTGCCAGCAGCCGATCGGGGGGTGAAAAACTGTTTTTT
abundance: NA; d_gene: TRBD2; v_gene: TRBV5-1; j_gene: TRBJ2-1; CDR3aa: CASSNRGLDGSYEQFF; CDR3nt: TGCGCCAGCAGCAACCGGGGACTAGATGGCTCCTATGAGCAGTTCTTC
abundance: NA; d_gene: NA; v_gene: TRBV4-1; j_gene: TRBJ1-1; CDR3aa: CASSQARGYTEAFF; CDR3nt: TGCGCCAGCAGCCAGGCTAGGGGCTACACTGAAGCTTTCTTT
abundance: NA; d_gene: NA; v_gene: TRBV20-1; j_gene: TRBJ2-3; CDR3aa: CSALRTDTQYF; CDR3nt: TGCAGTGCCCTACGAACAGATACGCAGTATTTT
abundance: NA; d_gene: NA; v_gene: TRBV7-9; j_gene: TRBJ1-5; CDR3aa: CASSLGGRGAISNQPQHF; CDR3nt: TGTGCCAGCAGCTTAGGAGGGAGGGGGGCTATTAGCAATCAGCCCCAGCATTTT
abundance: NA; d_gene: TRBD1; v_gene: TRBV7-9; j_gene: TRBJ2-3; CDR3aa: CASSLFQGEKNTQYF; CDR3nt: TGTGCCAGCAGCTTGTTCCAGGGGGAGAAGAATACGCAGTATTTT
abundance: NA; d_gene: NA; v_gene: TRBV28; j_gene: TRBJ2-4; CDR3aa: CASSLASNEVKNIQYF; CDR3nt: TGTGCCAGCAGTTTGGCTAGCAATGAAGTCAAAAACATTCAGTACTTC
abundance: once; d_gene: TRBD2; v_gene: TRBV9; j_gene: TRBJ2-1; CDR3aa: CASSVGGLAGGRNEQFF; CDR3nt: TGTGCCAGCAGCGTAGGAGGTCTAGCGGGGGGGCGGAATGAGCAGTTCTTC
abundance: NA; d_gene: TRBD1; v_gene: TRBV2; j_gene: TRBJ2-4; CDR3aa: CASRGQGAAFVAKNIQYF; CDR3nt: TGTGCCAGCCGCGGACAGGGGGCGGCTTTCGTAGCCAAAAACATTCAGTACTTC
abundance: NA; d_gene: TRBD2; v_gene: TRBV30; j_gene: TRBJ2-1; CDR3aa: CAWSVFPGRRVAAGVPELTTKRFF; CDR3nt: TGTGCCTGGAGTGTATTTCCAGGAAGACGAGTGGCGGCGGGAGTCCCCGAACTGACAACGAAGCGGTTCTTC
abundance: NA; d_gene: TRBD1; v_gene: TRBV19; j_gene: TRBJ2-7; CDR3aa: CASSATGGFYEQYF; CDR3nt: TGTGCCAGTAGTGCGACAGGGGGCTTTTACGAGCAGTACTTC
abundance: NA; d_gene: NA; v_gene: TRBV13; j_gene: TRBJ2-2; CDR3aa: CASHPMGAVEAGELFF; CDR3nt: TGTGCCAGCCACCCCATGGGGGCTGTAGAGGCCGGGGAGCTGTTTTTT
abundance: NA; d_gene: NA; v_gene: TRBV28; j_gene: TRBJ1-4; CDR3aa: CASSLGGRTNEKLFF; CDR3nt: TGTGCCAGCAGTTTGGGGGGGCGAACTAATGAAAAACTGTTTTTT
abundance: NA; d_gene: NA; v_gene: TRBV7-4; j_gene: TRBJ1-1; CDR3aa: CASSLVSWRTVTTVTEAFF; CDR3nt: TGTGCCAGCAGCTTAGTGAGTTGGAGGACAGTTACAACAGTAACTGAAGCTTTCTTT
abundance: NA; d_gene: TRBD1; v_gene: TRBV4-1; j_gene: TRBJ1-5; CDR3aa: CASKQPGQGVGQPQHF; CDR3nt: TGCGCCAGCAAACAGCCGGGACAGGGGGTTGGTCAGCCCCAGCATTTT
abundance: NA; d_gene: NA; v_gene: TRBV18; j_gene: TRBJ2-7; CDR3aa: CASSPPGQDSYEQYF; CDR3nt: TGTGCCAGCTCACCACCCGGCCAGGACTCCTACGAGCAGTACTTC
abundance: NA; d_gene: NA; v_gene: TRBV7-2; j_gene: TRBJ1-5; CDR3aa: CASSLSSAYSNQPQHF; CDR3nt: TGTGCCAGCAGCTTAAGCAGCGCTTATAGCAATCAGCCCCAGCATTTT
abundance: NA; d_gene: TRBD1; v_gene: TRBV5-6; j_gene: TRBJ1-1; CDR3aa: CASSSDRDTEAFF; CDR3nt: TGTGCCAGCAGCTCAGACAGGGACACTGAAGCTTTCTTT
abundance: NA; d_gene: NA; v_gene: TRBV11-3; j_gene: TRBJ2-1; CDR3aa: CASSLLGGPLNEQFF; CDR3nt: TGTGCCAGCAGCCTACTAGGGGGTCCCCTCAATGAGCAGTTCTTC
abundance: once; d_gene: TRBD1; v_gene: TRBV6-1; j_gene: TRBJ1-5; CDR3aa: CASSARQGATAQPQHF; CDR3nt: TGTGCCAGCAGTGCCCGACAGGGGGCGACAGCTCAGCCCCAGCATTTT
abundance: NA; d_gene: TRBD2; v_gene: TRBV6-5; j_gene: TRBJ2-5; CDR3aa: CASSYGRLAGETQYF; CDR3nt: TGTGCCAGCAGTTACGGTAGACTAGCAGGCGAGACCCAGTACTTC
abundance: NA; d_gene: TRBD1; v_gene: TRBV28; j_gene: TRBJ2-2; CDR3aa: CASSLGDRAPIELFF; CDR3nt: TGTGCCAGCAGTTTGGGGGACAGGGCCCCAATAGAGCTGTTTTTT
abundance: NA; d_gene: NA; v_gene: TRBV11-3; j_gene: TRBJ1-6; CDR3aa: CASTIREGNSPLHF; CDR3nt: TGTGCCAGCACCATAAGGGAGGGAAATTCACCCCTCCACTTT
abundance: NA; d_gene: NA; v_gene: TRBV29-1; j_gene: TRBJ1-1; CDR3aa: CSVESPSRGMNTEAFF; CDR3nt: TGCAGCGTTGAATCCCCGTCGCGGGGGATGAACACTGAAGCTTTCTTT
abundance: NA; d_gene: NA; v_gene: TRBV28; j_gene: TRBJ1-2; CDR3aa: CASSSRSYGYTF; CDR3nt: TGTGCCAGCTCCTCCCGGAGCTATGGCTACACCTTC
abundance: NA; d_gene: TRBD1; v_gene: TRBV18; j_gene: TRBJ2-3; CDR3aa: CASSPMKGQGIDTQYF; CDR3nt: TGTGCCAGCTCACCAATGAAGGGACAGGGGATAGATACGCAGTATTTT
abundance: NA; d_gene: TRBD2; v_gene: TRBV4-2; j_gene: TRBJ2-1; CDR3aa: CASSQARLSGSHNEQFF; CDR3nt: TGTGCCAGCAGCCAAGCGAGACTAAGCGGGAGTCACAATGAGCAGTTCTTC
abundance: NA; d_gene: TRBD1; v_gene: TRBV7-9; j_gene: TRBJ1-5; CDR3aa: CASSLNRGSNQPQHF; CDR3nt: TGTGCCAGCAGCTTAAACAGGGGCAGCAATCAGCCCCAGCATTTT
abundance: NA; d_gene: NA; v_gene: TRBV21-1; j_gene: TRBJ2-6; CDR3aa: CASSKGQGVGANVLTF; CDR3nt: TGTGCCAGCAGCAAGGGACAGGGGGTTGGGGCCAACGTCCTGACTTTC
abundance: NA; d_gene: NA; v_gene: TRBV18; j_gene: TRBJ2-7; CDR3aa: CASSPSGSSYEQYF; CDR3nt: TGTGCCAGCTCACCGTCTGGGAGCTCCTACGAGCAGTACTTC